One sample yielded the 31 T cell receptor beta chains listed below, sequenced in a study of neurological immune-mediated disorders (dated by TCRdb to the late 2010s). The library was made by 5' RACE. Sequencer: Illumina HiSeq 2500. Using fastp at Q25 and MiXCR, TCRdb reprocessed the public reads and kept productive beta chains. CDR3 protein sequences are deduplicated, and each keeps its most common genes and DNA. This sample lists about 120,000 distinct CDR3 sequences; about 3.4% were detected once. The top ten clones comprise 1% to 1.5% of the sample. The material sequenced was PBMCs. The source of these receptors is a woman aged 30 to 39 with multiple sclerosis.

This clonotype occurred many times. For the CDR3, the DNA is TGCGCCAGCAGCTCGGGACTAGTGAACACCGGGGAGCTGTTTTTT. Protein sequence: CASSSGLVNTGELFF. The rearrangement links TRBV5-1 to TRBJ2-2; 8 nucleotides line up with TRBD2. Germline values: CDR1 SGHRS, CDR2 YFSETQ. V shed 3 bases and J 1 base; nucleotides not matched to a gene: 2. The CDR3 sequence is 15 residues long.

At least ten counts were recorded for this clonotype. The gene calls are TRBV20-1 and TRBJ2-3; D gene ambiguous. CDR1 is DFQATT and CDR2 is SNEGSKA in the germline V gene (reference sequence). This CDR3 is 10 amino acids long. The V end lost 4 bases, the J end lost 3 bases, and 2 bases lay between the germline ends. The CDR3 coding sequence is TGCAGTGCTACGACAGATACGCAGTATTTT. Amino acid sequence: CSATTDTQYF.

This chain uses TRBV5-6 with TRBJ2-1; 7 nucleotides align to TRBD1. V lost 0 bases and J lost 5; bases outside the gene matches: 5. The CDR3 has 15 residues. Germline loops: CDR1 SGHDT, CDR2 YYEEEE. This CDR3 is CASSLVGGADNEQFF. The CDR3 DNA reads TGTGCCAGCAGCTTGGTAGGGGGCGCGGACAATGAGCAGTTCTTC.

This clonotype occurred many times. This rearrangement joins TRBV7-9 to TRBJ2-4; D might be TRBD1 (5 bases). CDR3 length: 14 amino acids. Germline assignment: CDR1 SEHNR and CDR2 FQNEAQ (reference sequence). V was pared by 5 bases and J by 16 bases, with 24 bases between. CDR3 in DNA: TGTGCCAGCAGCGAGGTGCCAATAAGACAGAGAGTATACTTC. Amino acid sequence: CASSEVPIRQRVYF.

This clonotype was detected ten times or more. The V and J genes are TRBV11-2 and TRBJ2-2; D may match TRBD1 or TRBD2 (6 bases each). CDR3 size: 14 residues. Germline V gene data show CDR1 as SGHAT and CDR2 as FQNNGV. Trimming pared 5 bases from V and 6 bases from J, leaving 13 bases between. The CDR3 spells CASSGGRGPGELFF. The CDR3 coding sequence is TGTGCCAGCAGCGGGGGGCGGGGCCCCGGGGAGCTGTTTTTT.

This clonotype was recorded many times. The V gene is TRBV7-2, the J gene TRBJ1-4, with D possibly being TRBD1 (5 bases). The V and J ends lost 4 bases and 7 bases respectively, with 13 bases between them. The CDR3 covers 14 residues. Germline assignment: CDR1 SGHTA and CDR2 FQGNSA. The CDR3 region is CASSSQALGEKLFF. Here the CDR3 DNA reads TGTGCCAGCAGCTCACAGGCACTAGGTGAAAAACTGTTTTTT.

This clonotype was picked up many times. CDR3 nucleotide sequence: TGCGCCAGCAGCCAAGGAAGGACCCGCGTGACAAGCGGGGAGCTGTTTTTT. It specifies CASSQGRTRVTSGELFF. The chain is built from TRBV4-1 and TRBJ2-2; D not certain. V lost 1 base and J lost 7, with 19 bases in between. The CDR3 is made up of 17 amino acids. Germline CDR1 MGHRA, CDR2 YSYEKL.

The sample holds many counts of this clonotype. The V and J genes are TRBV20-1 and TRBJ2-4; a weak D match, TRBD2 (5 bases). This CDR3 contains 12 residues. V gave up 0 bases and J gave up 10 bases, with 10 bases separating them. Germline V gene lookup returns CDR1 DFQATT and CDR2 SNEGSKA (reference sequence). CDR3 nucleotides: TGCAGTGCTAGAGATATAAGCGGAATTCAGTACTTC. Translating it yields CSARDISGIQYF.

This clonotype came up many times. The CDR3 spells CSASPGGVIEQYF. CDR3 nucleotide sequence: TGCAGTGCTAGTCCTGGGGGCGTGATCGAGCAGTACTTC. The J gene is TRBJ2-7, the V gene TRBV20-1; D is possibly TRBD1 (6 bases). Germline V gene lookup returns CDR1 DFQATT and CDR2 SNEGSKA (reference sequence). This CDR3 is 13 amino acids long. The V end lost 3 bases, the J end lost 6 bases, and 15 bases lay between the germline ends.

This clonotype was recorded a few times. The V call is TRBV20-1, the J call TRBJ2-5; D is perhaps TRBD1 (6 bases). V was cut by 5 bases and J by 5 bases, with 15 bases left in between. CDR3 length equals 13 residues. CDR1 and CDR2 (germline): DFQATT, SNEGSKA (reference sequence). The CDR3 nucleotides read TGCAGTGCTGCCCAGGGGTCCGGGGAGACCCAGTACTTC. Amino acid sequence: CSAAQGSGETQYF.

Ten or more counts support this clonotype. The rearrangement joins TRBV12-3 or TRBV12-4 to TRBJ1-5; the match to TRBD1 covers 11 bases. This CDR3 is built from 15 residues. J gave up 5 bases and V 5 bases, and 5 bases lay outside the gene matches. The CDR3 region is CASSQGTGGHQPQHF. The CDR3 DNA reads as TGTGCCAGCAGTCAGGGGACAGGGGGGCATCAGCCCCAGCATTTT.

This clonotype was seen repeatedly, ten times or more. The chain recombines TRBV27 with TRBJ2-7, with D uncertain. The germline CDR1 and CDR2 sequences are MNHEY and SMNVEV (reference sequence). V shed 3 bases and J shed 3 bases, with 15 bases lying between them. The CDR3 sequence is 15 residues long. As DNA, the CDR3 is TGTGCCAGCAGTTTTAGGTCCCTCGTCGGCTACGAGCAGTACTTC. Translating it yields CASSFRSLVGYEQYF.

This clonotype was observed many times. CDR3 coding DNA: TGTGCCAGCAGACATCGACTAGCCTGGGAAACGAACACCGGGGAGCTGTTTTTT. Translation: CASRHRLAWETNTGELFF. J is TRBJ2-2 and V is TRBV12-3 or TRBV12-4; 7 nucleotides align to TRBD2. This CDR3 spans 18 amino acids. Trimming at V came to 6 bases and at J to 0 bases, leaving 13 bases not matched to a gene.

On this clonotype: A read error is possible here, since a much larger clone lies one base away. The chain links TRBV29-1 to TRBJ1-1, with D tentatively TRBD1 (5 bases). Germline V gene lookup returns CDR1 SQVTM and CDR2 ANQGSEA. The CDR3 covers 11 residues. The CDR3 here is CSAGFKTAAFF. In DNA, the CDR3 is TGCAGCGCAGGGTTCAAGACTGCAGCTTTCTTT.

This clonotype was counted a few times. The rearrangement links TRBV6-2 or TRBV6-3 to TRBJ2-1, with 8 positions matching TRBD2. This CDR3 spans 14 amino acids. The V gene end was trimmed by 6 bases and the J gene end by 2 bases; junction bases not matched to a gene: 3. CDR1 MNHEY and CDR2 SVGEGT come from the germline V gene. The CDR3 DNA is TGTGCCAGCAGAGTAGCGGGAACCTACAATGAGCAGTTCTTC. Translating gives CASRVAGTYNEQFF.

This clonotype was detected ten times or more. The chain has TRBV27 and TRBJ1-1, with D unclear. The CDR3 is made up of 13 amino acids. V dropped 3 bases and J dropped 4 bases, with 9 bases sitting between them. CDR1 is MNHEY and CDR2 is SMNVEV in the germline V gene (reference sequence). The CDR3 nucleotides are TGTGCCAGCAGTTTTTTGGAGGGCACTGAAGCTTTCTTT. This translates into CASSFLEGTEAFF.

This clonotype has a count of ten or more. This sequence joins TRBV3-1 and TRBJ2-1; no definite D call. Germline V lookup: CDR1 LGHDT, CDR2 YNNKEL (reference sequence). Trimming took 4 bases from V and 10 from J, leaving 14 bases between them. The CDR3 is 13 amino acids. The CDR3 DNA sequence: TGTGCCAGCAGCCCGGAACACGACGAGGAGCAGTTCTTC. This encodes CASSPEHDEEQFF.

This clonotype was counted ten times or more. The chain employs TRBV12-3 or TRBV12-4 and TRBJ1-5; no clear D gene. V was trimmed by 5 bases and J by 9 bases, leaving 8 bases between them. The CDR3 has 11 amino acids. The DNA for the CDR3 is TGTGCCAGCAGTGTATACGGGCCCCAGCATTTT. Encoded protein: CASSVYGPQHF.

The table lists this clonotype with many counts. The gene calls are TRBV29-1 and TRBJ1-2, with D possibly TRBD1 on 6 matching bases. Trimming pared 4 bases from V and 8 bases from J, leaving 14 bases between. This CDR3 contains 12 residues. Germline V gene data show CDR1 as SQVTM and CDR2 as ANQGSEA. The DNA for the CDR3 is TGCAGCGTTGTCCCAGGGGCGGAAGGCTACACCTTC. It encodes CSVVPGAEGYTF. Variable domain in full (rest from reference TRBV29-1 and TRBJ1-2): SAVISQKPSRDICQRGTSLTIQCQVDSQVTMMFWYRQQPGQSLTLIATANQGSEATYESGFVIDKFPISRPNLTFSTLTVSNMSPEDSSIYLCSVVPGAEGYTFGSGTRLTVV.

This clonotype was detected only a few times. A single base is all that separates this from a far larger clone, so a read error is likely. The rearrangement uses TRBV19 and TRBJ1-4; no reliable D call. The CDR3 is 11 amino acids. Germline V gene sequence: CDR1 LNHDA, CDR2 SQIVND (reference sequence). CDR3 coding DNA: TGTGACAGTAGTAGAAACGAAAAACTGTTTTTT. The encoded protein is CDSSRNEKLFF.

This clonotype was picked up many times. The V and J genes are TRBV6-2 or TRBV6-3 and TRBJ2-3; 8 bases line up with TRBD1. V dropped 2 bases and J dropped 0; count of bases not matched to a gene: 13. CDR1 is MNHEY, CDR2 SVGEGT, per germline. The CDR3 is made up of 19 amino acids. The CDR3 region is CASSYNPRQGPFSTDTQYF. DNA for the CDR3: TGTGCCAGCAGTTACAACCCAAGACAGGGGCCTTTCAGCACAGATACGCAGTATTTT.

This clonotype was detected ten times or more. The CDR3 coding sequence is TGCGCCAGCAGCCTGGGGACAGGCAGATCACCCCTCCACTTT. Translating gives CASSLGTGRSPLHF. The chain recombines TRBV5-1 with TRBJ1-6, with 8 bases matching TRBD1. The CDR3 runs to 14 residues. The germline gives CDR1 SGHRS, CDR2 YFSETQ. J lost 10 bases, V lost 4 bases, and 7 bases had no gene match.

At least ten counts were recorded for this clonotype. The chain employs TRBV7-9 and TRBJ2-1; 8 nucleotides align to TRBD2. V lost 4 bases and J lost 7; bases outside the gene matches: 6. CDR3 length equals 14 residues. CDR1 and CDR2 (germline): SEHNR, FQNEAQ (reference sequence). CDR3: CASSSGTRGNEQFF. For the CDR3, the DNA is TGTGCCAGCAGCTCCGGGACTAGAGGAAATGAGCAGTTCTTC. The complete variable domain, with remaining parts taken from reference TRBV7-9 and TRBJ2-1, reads DTGVSQNPRHKITKRGQNVTFRCDPISEHNRLYWYRQTLGQGPEFLTYFQNEAQLEKSRLLSDRFSAERPKGSFSTLEIQRTEQGDSAMYLCASSSGTRGNEQFFGPGTRLTVL.

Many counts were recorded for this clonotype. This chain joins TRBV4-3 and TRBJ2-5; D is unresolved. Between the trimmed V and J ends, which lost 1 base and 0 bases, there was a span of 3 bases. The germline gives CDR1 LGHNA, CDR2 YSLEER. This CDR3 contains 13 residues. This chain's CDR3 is CASSQANQETQYF. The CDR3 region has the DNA TGCGCCAGCAGCCAAGCAAACCAAGAGACCCAGTACTTC.

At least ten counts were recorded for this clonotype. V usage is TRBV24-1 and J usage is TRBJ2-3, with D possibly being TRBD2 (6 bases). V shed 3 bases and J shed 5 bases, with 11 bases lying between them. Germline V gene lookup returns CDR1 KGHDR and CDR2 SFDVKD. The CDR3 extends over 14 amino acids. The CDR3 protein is CATSDPLAGDTQYF. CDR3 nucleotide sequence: TGTGCCACCAGTGATCCACTAGCAGGAGATACGCAGTATTTT.

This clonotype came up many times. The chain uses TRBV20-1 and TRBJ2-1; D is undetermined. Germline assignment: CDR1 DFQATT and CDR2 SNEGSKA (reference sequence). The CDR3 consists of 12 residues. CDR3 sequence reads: CTCGGTYNEQFF. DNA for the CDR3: TGCACGTGTGGTGGAACCTACAATGAGCAGTTCTTC.

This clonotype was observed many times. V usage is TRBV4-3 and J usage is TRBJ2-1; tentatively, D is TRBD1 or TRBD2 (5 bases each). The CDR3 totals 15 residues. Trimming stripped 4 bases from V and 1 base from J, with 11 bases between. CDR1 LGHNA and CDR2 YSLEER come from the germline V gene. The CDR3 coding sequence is TGCGCCAGCAGCCTAACCGGGGCATCCTACAATGAGCAGTTCTTC. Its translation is CASSLTGASYNEQFF.

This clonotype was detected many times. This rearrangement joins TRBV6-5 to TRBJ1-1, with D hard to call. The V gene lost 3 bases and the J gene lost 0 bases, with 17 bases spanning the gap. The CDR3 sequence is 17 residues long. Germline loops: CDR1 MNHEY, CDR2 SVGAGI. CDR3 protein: CASSYPPKVGLNTEAFF. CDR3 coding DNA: TGTGCCAGCAGTTATCCCCCTAAAGTGGGCCTGAACACTGAAGCTTTCTTT.

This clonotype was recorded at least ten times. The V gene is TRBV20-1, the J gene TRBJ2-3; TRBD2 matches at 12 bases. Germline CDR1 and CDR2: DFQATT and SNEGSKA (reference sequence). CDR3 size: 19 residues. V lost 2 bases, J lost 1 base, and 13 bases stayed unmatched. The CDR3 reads CSARPTTIRTSGGTDTQYF. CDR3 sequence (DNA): TGCAGTGCTAGACCCACTACTATTAGGACTAGCGGGGGCACAGATACGCAGTATTTT.

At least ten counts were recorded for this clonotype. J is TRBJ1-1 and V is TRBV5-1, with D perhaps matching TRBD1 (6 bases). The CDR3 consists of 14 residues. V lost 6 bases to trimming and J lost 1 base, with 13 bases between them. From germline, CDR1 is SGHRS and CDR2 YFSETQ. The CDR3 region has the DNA TGCGCCAGCATGCGTGAGACAGGGAACACTGAAGCTTTCTTT. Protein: CASMRETGNTEAFF.

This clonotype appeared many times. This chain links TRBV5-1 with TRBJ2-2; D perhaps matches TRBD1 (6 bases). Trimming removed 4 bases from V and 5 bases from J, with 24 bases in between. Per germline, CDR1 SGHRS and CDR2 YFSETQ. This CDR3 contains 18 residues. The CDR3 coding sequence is TGCGCCAGCAGCCCCTACCCTCCGACAGGAGGAGGTACCGGGGAGCTGTTTTTT. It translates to CASSPYPPTGGGTGELFF. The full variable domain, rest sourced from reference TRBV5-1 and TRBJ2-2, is KAGVTQTPRYLIKTRGQQVTLSCSPISGHRSVSWYQQTPGQGLQFLFEYFSETQRNKGNFPGRFSGRQFSNSRSEMNVSTLELGDSALYLCASSPYPPTGGGTGELFFGEGSRLTVL.